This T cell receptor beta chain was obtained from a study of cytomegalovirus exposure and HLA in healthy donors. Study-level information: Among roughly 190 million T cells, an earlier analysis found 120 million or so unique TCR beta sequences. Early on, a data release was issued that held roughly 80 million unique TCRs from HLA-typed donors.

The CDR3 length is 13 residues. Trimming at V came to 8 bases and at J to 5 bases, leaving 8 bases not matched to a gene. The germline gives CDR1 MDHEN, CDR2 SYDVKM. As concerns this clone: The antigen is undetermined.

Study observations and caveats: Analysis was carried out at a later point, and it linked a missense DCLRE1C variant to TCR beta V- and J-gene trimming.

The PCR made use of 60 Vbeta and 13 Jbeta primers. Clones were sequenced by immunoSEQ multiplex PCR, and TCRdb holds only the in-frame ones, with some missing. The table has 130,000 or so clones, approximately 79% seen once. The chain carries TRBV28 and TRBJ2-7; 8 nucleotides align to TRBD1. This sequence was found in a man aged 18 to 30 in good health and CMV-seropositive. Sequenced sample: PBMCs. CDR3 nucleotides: TGTGCCAGCGGCCCCGGACAGGGCGACGAGCAGTACTTC. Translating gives CASGPGQGDEQYF.